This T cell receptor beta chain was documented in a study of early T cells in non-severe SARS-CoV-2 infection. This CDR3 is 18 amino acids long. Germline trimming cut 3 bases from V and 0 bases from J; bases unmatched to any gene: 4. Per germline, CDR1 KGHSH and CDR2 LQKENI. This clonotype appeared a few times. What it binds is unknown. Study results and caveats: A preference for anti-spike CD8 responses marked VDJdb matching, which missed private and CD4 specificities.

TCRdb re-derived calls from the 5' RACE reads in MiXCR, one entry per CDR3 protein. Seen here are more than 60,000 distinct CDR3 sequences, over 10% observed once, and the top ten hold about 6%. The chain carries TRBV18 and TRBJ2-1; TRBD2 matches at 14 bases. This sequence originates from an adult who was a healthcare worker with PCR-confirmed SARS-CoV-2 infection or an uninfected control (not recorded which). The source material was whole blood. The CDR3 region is CASSPTSGRGSSYNEQFF. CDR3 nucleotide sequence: TGTGCCAGCTCACCGACTAGCGGGAGGGGGAGCTCCTACAATGAGCAGTTCTTC.